This T cell receptor beta chain was observed in a study of T cell changes during pregnancy in multiple sclerosis. Trimming cost V 0 bases and J 0 bases; bases outside gene matches: 0. CDR3 length: 15 amino acids. The germline V gene encodes CDR1 WNHNN and CDR2 SYGVQD (reference sequence). The data were produced by immunoSEQ multiplex PCR, yet TCRdb's version contains in-frame clones alone and is incomplete. The sample yields roughly 51,000 clones, roughly 94% seen once. The sample consisted of CD8+ T cells from peripheral blood mononuclear cells, taken before pregnancy. The source is a female donor with multiple sclerosis, enrolled in a pregnancy study. This chain connects TRBV10-1 to TRBJ2-3; 7 nucleotides match TRBD2. The CDR3 loop is CASSESTSSTDTQYF. The CDR3 nucleotides are TGCGCCAGCAGTGAGTCGACTAGCAGCACAGATACGCAGTATTTT.